The present T cell receptor (beta chain) was sequenced within a study of cytomegalovirus exposure and HLA in healthy donors. This PCR relied on a set of 60 Vbeta primers and 13 Jbeta primers. Data came from immunoSEQ multiplex PCR; TCRdb stores just in-frame clones and leaves some out. This table has around 160,000 clones, 70% to 80% appearing once. Germline values: CDR1 SGDLS, CDR2 YYNGEE. V lost 6 bases to trimming and J lost 1 base, with 17 bases between them. The length of the CDR3 is 16 residues. This clone was found once. The sample consisted of PBMCs. This receptor was taken from a man aged 18 to 35 in good health and CMV-seropositive. This chain links TRBV9 with TRBJ1-3; no reliable D call. CDR3 bases: TGTGCCAGCACCCCTGCGGGTATTTCATCTGGAAACACCATATATTTT. Its protein is CASTPAGISSGNTIYF. Complete variable domain (other parts from reference TRBV9 and TRBJ1-3): DSGVTQTPKHLITATGQRVTLRCSPRSGDLSVYWYQQSLDQGLQFLIQYYNGEERAKGNILERFSAQQFPDLHSELNLSSLELGDSALYFCASTPAGISSGNTIYFGEGSWLTVV.